A selection of T cell receptor beta chains follows, all from one sample in a study of blood T cell repertoires in COVID-19. The protocol was immunoSEQ multiplex PCR, while the TCRdb copy is restricted to in-frame clones and leaves out a portion. This sample carries a few hundred thousand clones, less than 90% of them seen once, and the ten largest clones take 1%. Sequencing input: PBMCs or T cells enriched from blood (not recorded which). The origin of the receptors is a woman under 40 who had recovered from COVID-19. The CDR3 runs from the conserved cysteine through the conserved F or W. A D gene is named only where the DNA matches it firmly. Expanded clones are given a class, and other clones once, few, many or no size at all.

size: -; J: TRBJ1-2; V: TRBV5-4; D: TRBD1; CDR3: CASIGQGADGYTF; DNA: TGTGCCAGCATCGGACAGGGGGCGGATGGCTACACCTTC
size: -; J: TRBJ1-1; V: TRBV2; D: -; CDR3: CASRLDGVDNTEAFF; DNA: TGTGCCAGCAGGCTGGACGGGGTGGATAACACTGAAGCTTTCTTT
size: -; J: TRBJ2-7; V: TRBV10-3; D: TRBD1; CDR3: CAISGQGAAYEQYF; DNA: TGTGCCATCTCGGGACAGGGGGCCGCCTACGAGCAGTACTTC
size: -; J: TRBJ2-3; V: TRBV10-3; D: TRBD1; CDR3: CAISPGQATDTQYF; DNA: TGTGCCATCAGTCCGGGACAGGCCACAGATACGCAGTATTTT
size: once; J: TRBJ1-1; V: TRBV10-3; D: -; CDR3: CAISDGPGRNTEAFF; DNA: TGTGCCATCAGTGACGGGCCAGGGCGAAACACTGAAGCTTTCTTT
size: -; J: TRBJ1-2; V: TRBV19; D: -; CDR3: CASREALDRNYGYTF; DNA: TGTGCCAGTAGGGAGGCCCTCGACAGGAACTATGGCTACACCTTC
size: -; J: TRBJ1-1; V: TRBV18; D: TRBD1; CDR3: CASSPRQGVNTEAFF; DNA: TGTGCCAGCTCACCCAGACAGGGAGTGAACACTGAAGCTTTCTTT
size: -; J: TRBJ1-1; V: TRBV2; D: TRBD1; CDR3: CARTGGLKNTEAFF; DNA: TGTGCCAGGACAGGGGGCCTAAAGAACACTGAAGCTTTCTTT
size: -; J: TRBJ1-4; V: TRBV7-6; D: TRBD1; CDR3: CASSPEGAREKLFF; DNA: TGTGCCAGCAGCCCCGAGGGGGCGCGTGAAAAACTGTTTTTT
size: -; J: TRBJ2-7; V: TRBV18; D: -; CDR3: CASSPRGLAGVTEQYF; DNA: TGTGCCAGCTCACCAAGGGGGCTAGCGGGCGTCACCGAGCAGTACTTC
size: once; J: TRBJ2-6; V: TRBV24-1; D: -; CDR3: CATSNREPGANVLTF; DNA: TGTGCCACCAGTAACAGGGAACCTGGGGCCAACGTCCTGACTTTC
size: -; J: TRBJ1-4; V: TRBV2; D: TRBD1; CDR3: CASSGQGSNEKLFF; DNA: TGTGCCAGCAGTGGACAGGGATCGAATGAAAAACTGTTTTTT
size: -; J: TRBJ1-6; V: TRBV18; D: -; CDR3: CASSPGADNSPLHF; DNA: TGTGCCAGCTCACCGGGCGCCGATAATTCACCCCTCCACTTT
size: -; J: TRBJ2-3; V: TRBV4-3; D: TRBD2; CDR3: CASSPSGTGGSTDTQYF; DNA: TGCGCCAGCAGCCCCTCAGGAACGGGGGGGAGCACAGATACGCAGTATTTT
size: -; J: TRBJ1-4; V: TRBV9; D: -; CDR3: CASRCRGSRTRENEKLFF; DNA: TGTGCCAGCAGGTGCAGGGGCTCCAGAACCAGAGAAAATGAAAAACTGTTTTTT
size: -; J: TRBJ1-5; V: TRBV19; D: -; CDR3: CASSIGGRATPPQHF; DNA: TGTGCCAGTAGTATAGGCGGTCGTGCAACGCCGCCCCAGCATTTT
size: -; J: TRBJ1-1; V: TRBV12-3/TRBV12-4; D: TRBD1; CDR3: CASPGTANTEAFF; DNA: TGTGCCAGCCCGGGGACAGCGAACACTGAAGCTTTCTTT
size: few; J: TRBJ1-1; V: TRBV4-1; D: -; CDR3: CASSQFLGAEAFF; DNA: TGCGCCAGCAGCCAATTTTTAGGGGCTGAAGCTTTCTTT
size: few; J: TRBJ2-1; V: TRBV7-9; D: -; CDR3: CASPRGDLDNEQFF; DNA: TGTGCCAGCCCCCGCGGGGACCTTGACAATGAGCAGTTCTTC
size: -; J: TRBJ2-7; V: TRBV28; D: TRBD1; CDR3: CASSINPGQGVTHF; DNA: TGTGCCAGCAGTATAAACCCGGGACAGGGAGTAACGCACTTC
size: -; J: TRBJ2-5; V: TRBV5-1; D: TRBD1; CDR3: CASSQGQGRQETQYF; DNA: TGCGCCAGCAGCCAGGGACAGGGAAGGCAAGAGACCCAGTACTTC
size: -; J: TRBJ2-3; V: TRBV5-8; D: -; CDR3: CASSLEAGASTDTQYF; DNA: TGTGCCAGCAGCTTGGAGGCGGGGGCAAGCACAGATACGCAGTATTTT
size: -; J: TRBJ2-2; V: TRBV24-1; D: TRBD2; CDR3: CATRGRGTGELFF; DNA: TGTGCCACCAGGGGGAGGGGAACCGGGGAGCTGTTTTTT
size: -; J: TRBJ2-3; V: TRBV3-1/TRBV3-2; D: TRBD2; CDR3: CASMRGGLTDTQYF; DNA: TGTGCCAGCATGCGGGGGGGCCTCACAGATACGCAGTATTTT